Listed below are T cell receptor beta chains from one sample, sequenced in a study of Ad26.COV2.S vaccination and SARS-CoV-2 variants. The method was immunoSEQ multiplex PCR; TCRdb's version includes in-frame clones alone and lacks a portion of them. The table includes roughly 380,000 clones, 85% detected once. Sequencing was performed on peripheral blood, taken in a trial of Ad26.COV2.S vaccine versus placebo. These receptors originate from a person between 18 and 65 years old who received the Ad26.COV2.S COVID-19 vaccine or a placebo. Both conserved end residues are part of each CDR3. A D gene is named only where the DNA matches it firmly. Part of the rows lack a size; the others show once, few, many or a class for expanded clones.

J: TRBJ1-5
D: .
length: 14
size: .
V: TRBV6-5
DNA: TGTGCCAGCAGGACGGGACGAAACCTTCAGCCCCAGCATTTT
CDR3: CASRTGRNLQPQHF

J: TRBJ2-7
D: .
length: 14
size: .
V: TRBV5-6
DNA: TGTGCCAGCAGCTGGGCAGTGGGCTCCTACGAGCAGTACTTC
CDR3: CASSWAVGSYEQYF

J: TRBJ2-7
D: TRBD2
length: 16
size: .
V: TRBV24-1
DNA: TGTGCCACCAGTGAATACGGGGCTAGCGGTTATAACGAGCAGTACTTC
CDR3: CATSEYGASGYNEQYF

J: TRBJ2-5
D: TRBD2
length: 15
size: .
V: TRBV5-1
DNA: TGCGCCAGCAGGATTAGCGGGGGGGCCGTGGAGACCCAGTACTTC
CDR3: CASRISGGAVETQYF

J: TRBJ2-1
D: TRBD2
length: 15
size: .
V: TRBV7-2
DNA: TGTGCCAGCAGCCCACTAGCGGGAGACTACAATGAGCAGTTCTTC
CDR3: CASSPLAGDYNEQFF

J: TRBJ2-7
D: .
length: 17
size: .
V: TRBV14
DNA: TGTGCCAGCAGCCAAGTTTGGAACTCCCGACCCTCCTACGAGCAGTACTTC
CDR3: CASSQVWNSRPSYEQYF

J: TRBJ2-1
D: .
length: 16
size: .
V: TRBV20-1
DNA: TGCAGTGCTAGTCGTTTCGGGCGTTACTCCTACAATGAGCAGTTCTTC
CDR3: CSASRFGRYSYNEQFF

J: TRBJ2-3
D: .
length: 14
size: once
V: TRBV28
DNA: TGTGCCAGCAGTTTCGGGGGACTCACAGATACGCAGTATTTT
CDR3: CASSFGGLTDTQYF

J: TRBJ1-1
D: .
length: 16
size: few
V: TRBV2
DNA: TGTGCCAGCAGTGAACAGGATATGAGGGTGAACACTGAAGCTTTCTTT
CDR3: CASSEQDMRVNTEAFF

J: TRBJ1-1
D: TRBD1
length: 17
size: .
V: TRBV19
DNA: TGTGCCAGCGACAGGGGGCTGGGTGGGACAAGAGGGACTGAAGCTTTCTTT
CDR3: CASDRGLGGTRGTEAFF

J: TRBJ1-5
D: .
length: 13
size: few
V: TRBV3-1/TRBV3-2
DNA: TGTGCCAGCAGCCAAGATATAGCTCAGCCCCAGCATTTT
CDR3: CASSQDIAQPQHF

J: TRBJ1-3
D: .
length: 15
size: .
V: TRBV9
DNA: TGTGCCAGCAGCGCCACTACAGGGATCGGAAACACCATATATTTT
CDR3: CASSATTGIGNTIYF

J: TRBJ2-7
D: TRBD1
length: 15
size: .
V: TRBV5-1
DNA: TGCGCCAGCAGCTGGATGGGACAGGGGGCGGAAGAGCAGTACTTC
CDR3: CASSWMGQGAEEQYF

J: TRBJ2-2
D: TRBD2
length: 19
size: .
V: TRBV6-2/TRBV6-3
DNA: TGTGCCAGCAGTTACTCCGGGGAGCGGGGGACCTACGGCACCGGGGAGCTGTTTTTT
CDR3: CASSYSGERGTYGTGELFF

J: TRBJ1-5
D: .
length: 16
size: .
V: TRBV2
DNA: TGTGCCAGCTGTAAGCTTCCCAACGGGATAGAGCAGCCCCAGCATTTT
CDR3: CASCKLPNGIEQPQHF

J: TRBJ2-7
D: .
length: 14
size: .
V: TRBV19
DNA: TGTGCCAGTAGTATAGGTCAGGGCTCCTACGAGCAGTACTTC
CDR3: CASSIGQGSYEQYF

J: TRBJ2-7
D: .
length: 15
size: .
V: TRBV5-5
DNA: TGTGCCAGCAGCTTGTCTCCCTCCGGGGTCTACGAGCAGTACTTC
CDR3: CASSLSPSGVYEQYF

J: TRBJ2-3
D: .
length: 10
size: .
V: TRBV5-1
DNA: TGCGCCAGCGGGGAGGTTACGCAGTATTTT
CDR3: CASGEVTQYF

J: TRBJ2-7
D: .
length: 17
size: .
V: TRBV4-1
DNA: TGCGCCAGCAGCCTCTTCTTACACCTACAGAGCTCCTACGAGCAGTACTTC
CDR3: CASSLFLHLQSSYEQYF